Included here is one T cell receptor beta chain sequence, with context. Antigen: not known. The data were obtained in a study of T-cell reconstitution after alpha-beta-depleted transplantation in children. Study conclusions and caveats: About two months after transplant, alpha-beta T cells reportedly came from several hundred expanded graft clones. Some patients' high day-60 TCRbeta diversity was traced to surviving recipient T cells and thymic progenitors. Hyperexpanded clones declined; after one year, newly produced T cells mostly supplied diversity.

Germline V gives CDR1 SQVTM, CDR2 ANQGSEA. The CDR3 totals 12 residues. Trimming stripped 6 bases from V and 4 bases from J, with 13 bases between. Preparing the TCRbeta library involved the use of unique molecular identifiers. TCRdb passed the PCR reads through MiXCR, listing each CDR3 protein once. The data hold about 240,000 distinct CDR3 sequences, with about 26% observed a single time. This clonotype originated in a girl aged 2 to 10 with Fanconi anemia, due to receive a stem cell transplant. The chain has TRBV29-1 and TRBJ2-7; D is perhaps TRBD1 (6 bases). The source material was PBMCs, sampled before TCRalphabeta/CD19-depleted stem cell transplant. The CDR3 spells CSVRGPIYEQYF. Here the CDR3 DNA reads TGCAGCGTCAGGGGACCAATATACGAGCAGTACTTC.